The clone carrying this TCR beta chain was seen a handful of times. Its antigen remains unidentified. The source of the sample is a study of T cell responses to AZD1222 COVID-19 vaccine. Samples with a second dose at about 4 or about 12 weeks were pooled together. General study points: Epitopes outside B.1.351 and B.1.1.7 mutated regions reportedly drew nearly half of spike TCRs. Possibly, clonal diversity was underestimated; donors were largely white British and included more females.

Clones were sequenced by immunoSEQ multiplex PCR, and TCRdb holds only the in-frame ones, with some missing. The repertoire holds about 45,000 clones, with 70% to 90% as singletons. The CDR3 has 11 amino acids. Germline V gene sequence: CDR1 WSHSY, CDR2 SAAADI. Trimming removed 6 bases from V and 6 bases from J, with 7 bases in between. This sample comprised peripheral blood, obtained 28 days after the second AZD1222 dose. The TCR originated in an adult who received the AZD1222 COVID-19 vaccine. The gene calls are TRBV10-2 and TRBJ2-3; D uncertain. In DNA, the CDR3 is TGCGCCAGCAGCCCGCAGGATACGCAGTATTTT. It yields the protein CASSPQDTQYF.